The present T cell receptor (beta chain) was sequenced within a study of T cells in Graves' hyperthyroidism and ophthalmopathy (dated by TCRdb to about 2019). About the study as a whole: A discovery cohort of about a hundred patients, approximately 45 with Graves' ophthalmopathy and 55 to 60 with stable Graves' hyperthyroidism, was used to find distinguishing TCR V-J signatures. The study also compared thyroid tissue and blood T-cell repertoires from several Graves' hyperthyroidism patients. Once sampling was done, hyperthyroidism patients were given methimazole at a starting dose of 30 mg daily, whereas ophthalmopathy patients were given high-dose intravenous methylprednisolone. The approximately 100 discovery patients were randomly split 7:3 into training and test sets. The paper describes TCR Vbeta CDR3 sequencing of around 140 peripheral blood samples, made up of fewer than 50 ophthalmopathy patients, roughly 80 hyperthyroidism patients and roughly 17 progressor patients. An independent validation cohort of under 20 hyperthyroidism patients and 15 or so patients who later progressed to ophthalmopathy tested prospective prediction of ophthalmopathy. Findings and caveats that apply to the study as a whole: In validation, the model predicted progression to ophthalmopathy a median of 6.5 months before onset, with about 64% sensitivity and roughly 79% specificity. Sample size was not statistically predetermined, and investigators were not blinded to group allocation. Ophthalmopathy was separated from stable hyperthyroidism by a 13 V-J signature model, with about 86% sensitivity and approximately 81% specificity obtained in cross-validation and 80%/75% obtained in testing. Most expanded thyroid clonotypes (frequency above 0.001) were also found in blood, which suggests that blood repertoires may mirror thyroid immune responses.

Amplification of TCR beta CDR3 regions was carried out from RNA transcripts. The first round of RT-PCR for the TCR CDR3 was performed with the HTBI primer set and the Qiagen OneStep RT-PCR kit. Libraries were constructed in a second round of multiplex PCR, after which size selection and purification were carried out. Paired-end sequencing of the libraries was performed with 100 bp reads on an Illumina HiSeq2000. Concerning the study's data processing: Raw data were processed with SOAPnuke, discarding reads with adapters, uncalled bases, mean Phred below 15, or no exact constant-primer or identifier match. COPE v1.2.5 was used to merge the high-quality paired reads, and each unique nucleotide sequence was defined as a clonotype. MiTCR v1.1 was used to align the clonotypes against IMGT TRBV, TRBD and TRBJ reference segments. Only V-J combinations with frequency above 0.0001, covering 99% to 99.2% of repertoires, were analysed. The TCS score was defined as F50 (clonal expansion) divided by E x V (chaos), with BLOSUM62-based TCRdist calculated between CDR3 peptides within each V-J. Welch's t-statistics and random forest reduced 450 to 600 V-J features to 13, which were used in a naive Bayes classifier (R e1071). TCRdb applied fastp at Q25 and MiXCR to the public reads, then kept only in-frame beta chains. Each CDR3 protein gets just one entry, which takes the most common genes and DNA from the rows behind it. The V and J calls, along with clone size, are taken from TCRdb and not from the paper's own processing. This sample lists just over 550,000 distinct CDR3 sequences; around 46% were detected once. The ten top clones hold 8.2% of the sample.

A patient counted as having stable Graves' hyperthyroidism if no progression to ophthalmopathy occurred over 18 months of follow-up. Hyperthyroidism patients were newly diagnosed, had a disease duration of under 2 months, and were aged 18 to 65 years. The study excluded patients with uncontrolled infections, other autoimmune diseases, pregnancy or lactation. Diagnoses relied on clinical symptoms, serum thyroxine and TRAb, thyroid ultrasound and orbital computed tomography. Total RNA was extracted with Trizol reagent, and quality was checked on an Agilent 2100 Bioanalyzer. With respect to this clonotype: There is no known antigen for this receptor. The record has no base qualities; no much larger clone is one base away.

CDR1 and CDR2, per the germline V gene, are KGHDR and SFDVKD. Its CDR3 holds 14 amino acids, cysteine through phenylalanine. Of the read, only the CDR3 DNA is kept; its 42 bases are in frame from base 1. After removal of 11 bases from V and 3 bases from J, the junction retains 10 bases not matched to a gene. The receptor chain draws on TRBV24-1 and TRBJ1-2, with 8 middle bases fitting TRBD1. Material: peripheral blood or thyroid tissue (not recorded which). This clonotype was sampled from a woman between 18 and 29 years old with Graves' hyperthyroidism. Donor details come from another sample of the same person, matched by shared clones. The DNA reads TGTGCCAGCGGAATGTACAGGGGGGACTATGGCTACACCTTC. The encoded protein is CASGMYRGDYGYTF.